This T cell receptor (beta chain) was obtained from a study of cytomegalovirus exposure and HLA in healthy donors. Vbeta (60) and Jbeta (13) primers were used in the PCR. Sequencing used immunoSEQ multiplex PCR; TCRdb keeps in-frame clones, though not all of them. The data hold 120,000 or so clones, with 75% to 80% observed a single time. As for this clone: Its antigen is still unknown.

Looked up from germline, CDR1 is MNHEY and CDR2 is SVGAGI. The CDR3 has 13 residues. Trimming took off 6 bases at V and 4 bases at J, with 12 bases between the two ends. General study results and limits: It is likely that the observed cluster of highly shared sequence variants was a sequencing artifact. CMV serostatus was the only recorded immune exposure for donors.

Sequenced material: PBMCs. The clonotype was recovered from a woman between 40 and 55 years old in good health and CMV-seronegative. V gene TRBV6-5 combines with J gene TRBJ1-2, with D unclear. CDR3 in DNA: TGTGCCAGCAGCCCGACAAAAGGCTATGGCTACACCTTC. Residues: CASSPTKGYGYTF.